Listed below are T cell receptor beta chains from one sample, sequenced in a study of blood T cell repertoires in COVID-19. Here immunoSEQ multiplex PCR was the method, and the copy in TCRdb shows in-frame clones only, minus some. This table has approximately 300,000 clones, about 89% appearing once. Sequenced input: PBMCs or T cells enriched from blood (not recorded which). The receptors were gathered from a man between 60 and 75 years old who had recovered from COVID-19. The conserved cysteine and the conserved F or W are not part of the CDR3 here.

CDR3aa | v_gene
ASAEVLSRDIQY | TRBV28
ASSHKRKRERYEQY | TRBV3-1/TRBV3-2
ASSLATGPSTDTQY | TRBV5-4
ASGSYEQY | TRBV12-3/TRBV12-4
ASSQANSGNTIY | TRBV5-1
ATSDPGVSSYNEQF | TRBV24-1
ASSTGQGETGELF | TRBV7-3
ASSLEGSYGYT | TRBV5-1
ASSHPGLETQY | TRBV14
ASSLRAAGTSFTDTQY | TRBV13
ASSLAGTNYEQY | TRBV5-1
ASSSWTSGRHSYNEQF | TRBV7-6
ASSFTRTRARDYGYT | TRBV7-2
SASRGHNEQF | TRBV20-1
ASSPTGTSYTGETQY | TRBV5-4
ASSTQGAGTEAF | TRBV7-9
ASSARDRALNEQF | TRBV7-9
ASSLEGYEQY | TRBV5-1
ASSGIAGEGYNEQF | TRBV2
ASSQDWQPLEQY | TRBV7-8
ASSVAPTVNQPQH | TRBV9
ASSQEGPDEAF | TRBV4-2
ASSPWQATDTQY | TRBV18
ASSLGGLYGYT | TRBV9
ASGQLITGELF | TRBV9
ASSFVAQGRVSGANVLT | TRBV28
ASSVWDRGSGYT | TRBV19
ASSLQGARGDTQY | TRBV6-5
ASSLLPRVSGEKLF | TRBV27
ASSITSSTDTQY | TRBV19
ASSYYGTDTGELF | TRBV2
ASSPRTSGIIETQY | TRBV5-1
ASSQQGKANVLT | TRBV28
ASCDPGLADTDTQY | TRBV2
ASGDRWNQPQH | TRBV19
ASRYRAGSEAF | TRBV19
ASSLRQGAYYNEQF | TRBV7-2
ASRRDSPRHGYT | TRBV2
ASSSSSGTRVSTEQF | TRBV7-9
SVERNRDRSNNEQF | TRBV29-1
ATSRFSAGNYGYT | TRBV15